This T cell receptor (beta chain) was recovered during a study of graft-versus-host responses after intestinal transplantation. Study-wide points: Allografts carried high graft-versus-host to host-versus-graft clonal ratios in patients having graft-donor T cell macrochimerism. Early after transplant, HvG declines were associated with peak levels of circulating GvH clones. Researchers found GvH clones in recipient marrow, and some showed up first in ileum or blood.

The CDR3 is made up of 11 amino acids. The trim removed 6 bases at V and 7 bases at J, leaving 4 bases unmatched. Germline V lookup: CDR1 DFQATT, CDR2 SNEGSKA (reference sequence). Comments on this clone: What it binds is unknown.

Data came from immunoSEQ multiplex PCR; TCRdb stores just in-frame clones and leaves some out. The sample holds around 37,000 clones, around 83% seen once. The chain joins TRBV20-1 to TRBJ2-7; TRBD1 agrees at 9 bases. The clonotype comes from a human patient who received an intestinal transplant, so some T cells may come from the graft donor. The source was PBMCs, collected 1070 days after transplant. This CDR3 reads CSAPGQGEQYF. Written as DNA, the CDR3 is TGCAGTGCCCCGGGACAGGGAGAGCAGTACTTC.